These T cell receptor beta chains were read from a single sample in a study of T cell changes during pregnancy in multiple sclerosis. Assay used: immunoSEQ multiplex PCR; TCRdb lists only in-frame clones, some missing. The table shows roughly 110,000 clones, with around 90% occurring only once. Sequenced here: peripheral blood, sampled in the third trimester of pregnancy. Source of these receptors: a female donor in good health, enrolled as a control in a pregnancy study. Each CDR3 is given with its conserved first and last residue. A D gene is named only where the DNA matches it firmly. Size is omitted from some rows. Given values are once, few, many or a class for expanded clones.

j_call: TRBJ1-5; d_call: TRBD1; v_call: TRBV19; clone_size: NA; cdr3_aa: CASSTDRGYDQPQHF; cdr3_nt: TGTGCCAGTAGTACAGACAGGGGGTATGATCAGCCCCAGCATTTT
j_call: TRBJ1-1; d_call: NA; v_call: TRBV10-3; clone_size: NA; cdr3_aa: CAISEISHTEAFF; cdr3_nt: TGTGCCATCAGTGAAATCAGTCACACTGAAGCTTTCTTT
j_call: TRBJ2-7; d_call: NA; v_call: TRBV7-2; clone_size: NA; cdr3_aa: CASSRSSYEQYF; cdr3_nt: TGTGCCAGCAGCCGGAGCTCCTACGAGCAGTACTTC
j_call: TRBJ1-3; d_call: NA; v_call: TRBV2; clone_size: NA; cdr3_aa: CASSQVSGNTIYF; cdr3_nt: TGTGCCAGCAGCCAGGTATCTGGAAACACCATATATTTT
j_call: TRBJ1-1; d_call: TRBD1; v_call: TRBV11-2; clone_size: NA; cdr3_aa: CASSSRVQGDGSNTEAFF; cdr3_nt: TGTGCCAGCAGCTCGCGGGTCCAGGGGGATGGTTCGAACACTGAAGCTTTCTTT
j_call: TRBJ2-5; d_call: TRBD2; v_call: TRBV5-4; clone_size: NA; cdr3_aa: CASSLGSGAIQETQYF; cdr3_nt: TGTGCCAGCAGCTTGGGTAGCGGGGCTATCCAAGAGACCCAGTACTTC
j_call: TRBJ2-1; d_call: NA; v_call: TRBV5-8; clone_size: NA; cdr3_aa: CATYRDYNEQFF; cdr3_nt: TGTGCCACCTACAGGGATTACAATGAGCAGTTCTTC
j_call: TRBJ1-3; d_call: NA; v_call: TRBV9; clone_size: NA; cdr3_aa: CASRRGGGNTIYF; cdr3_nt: TGTGCCAGCCGGAGGGGGGGAGGAAACACCATATATTTT
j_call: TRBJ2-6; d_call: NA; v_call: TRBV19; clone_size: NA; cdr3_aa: CASSSTGSGANVLTF; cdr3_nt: TGTGCCAGTAGCAGCACAGGGTCTGGGGCCAACGTCCTGACTTTC
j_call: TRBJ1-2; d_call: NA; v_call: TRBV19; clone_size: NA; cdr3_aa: CASSAGGAGYTF; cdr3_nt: TGTGCCAGTAGTGCGGGGGGGGCTGGCTACACCTTC
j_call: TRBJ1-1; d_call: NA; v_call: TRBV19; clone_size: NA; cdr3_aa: CARYTRGAEAFF; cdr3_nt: TGTGCCAGGTATACACGGGGAGCAGAAGCTTTCTTT
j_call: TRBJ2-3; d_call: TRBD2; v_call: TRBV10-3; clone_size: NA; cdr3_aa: CAISESSWAGADTQYF; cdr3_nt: TGTGCCATCAGTGAGTCGTCGTGGGCGGGGGCAGATACGCAGTATTTT
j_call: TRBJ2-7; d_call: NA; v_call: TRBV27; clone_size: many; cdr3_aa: CASSLLSGAEQYF; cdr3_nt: TGTGCCAGCAGTTTATTATCTGGGGCCGAGCAGTACTTC